This TCR beta chain is from a study of cytomegalovirus exposure and HLA in healthy donors. This PCR relied on a set of 60 Vbeta primers and 13 Jbeta primers. The repertoire was sequenced with immunoSEQ multiplex PCR; TCRdb's copy has only in-frame clones and lacks some. The sample consists of around 160,000 clones, roughly 80% of them appearing once. This clone has a single count. Antigen: not known. Unrecorded immune exposure was likely among donors, who were nominally healthy when sampled. Regarding the study as a whole: The HLA-A and HLA-B alleles of most subjects were reportedly predicted accurately from TCR beta sequences.

The source is a man in his forties in good health and CMV-seropositive. The sample comprised PBMCs.

CDR3 loop: CASTQYRGANEKLFF. CDR3 nucleotide sequence: TGTGCCAGCACCCAATACAGGGGTGCTAATGAAAAACTGTTTTTT. The J gene is TRBJ1-4, the V gene TRBV28, with 7 bases lining up with TRBD1. The germline V gene encodes CDR1 MDHEN and CDR2 SYDVKM. The CDR3 covers 15 residues. The V segment lost 7 bases and the J segment 3 bases; nucleotides outside the gene matches: 8.